This T cell receptor beta chain was found in a study of T-cell memory formation after mild COVID-19. Losses at the gene ends were 3 bases for V and 3 bases for J; bases not matched to a gene: 12. The CDR3 is 17 amino acids. Germline assignment: CDR1 DFQATT and CDR2 SNEGSKA (reference sequence). MiXCR was run by TCRdb on the 5' RACE reads, yielding one entry per CDR3 protein. The data contain fewer than 700,000 distinct CDR3 sequences, about a fifth of them singletons. Material for sequencing was PBMCs or a T cell subset sorted from them (not recorded which). This chain links TRBV20-1 with TRBJ2-1; 9 bases line up with TRBD2. The clonotype originates from an adult woman who had mild COVID-19 (a few samples of this study predate the infection). Cell type and time point are not known. Here the CDR3 reads CSARRSRGSGGYNEQFF. The CDR3, as DNA: TGCAGTGCTAGGCGCAGTCGTGGTAGCGGGGGCTACAATGAGCAGTTCTTC.